This T cell receptor beta chain was sequenced for a study of T cells in localized non-small cell lung cancer. Study-wide results and caveats: Appearing in adjacent lung were a median about 57 of the top 100 tumor clones. Analysis by sequencing included only one tumor region, so heterogeneity remains possible.

The V gene's germline CDR1 is MDHEN and CDR2 SYDVKM. V lost 3 bases to trimming and J lost 4 bases, with 6 bases between them. This CDR3 is 13 amino acids long. Only in-frame clones appear in the TCRdb table, and some are missing; sequencing was by immunoSEQ multiplex PCR. The repertoire consists of fewer than 100,000 clones, with over 80% occurring once and the leading ten covering about 15%. This clone was counted at least ten times. Its antigen remains unidentified. The specimen comprised peripheral blood, sampled before any cancer treatment. This chain connects TRBV28 to TRBJ2-2; D is perhaps TRBD1 (5 bases). The source of this sequence is a man aged 40-75 years with stage I squamous cell lung carcinoma. CDR3 protein: CASSLTVTGELFF. Written as DNA, the CDR3 is TGTGCCAGCAGTTTGACAGTCACCGGGGAGCTGTTTTTT.